This T cell receptor beta chain emerged from a study of blood T cell repertoires in COVID-19. Study summary: Some COVID-19 samples were acute and others convalescent; all came from the United States, Italy and Spain. PBMCs, B-cell-depleted T cells, or T cells were the source of the cDNA or gDNA that made up the material.

As processed by the authors: Reference gene primers were amplified, and this amplification served to estimate nucleated cell counts. Some clones are missing from TCRdb's copy, which holds only in-frame ones; the method was immunoSEQ multiplex PCR. Clone size and the V and J calls come from that table; the DNA yielded D and trimming. The repertoire consists of more than 95,000 clones, with over 75% occurring once and the leading ten covering under 8%. The CDR3 runs to 16 residues. Per the germline V gene, CDR1 is KGHSH and CDR2 is LQKENI. V shed 3 bases and J shed 6 bases, with 15 bases lying between them.

This receptor was obtained from an elderly man with active or convalescent COVID-19. The genes are TRBV18 and TRBJ1-6; D call uncertain. Sequenced sample: peripheral blood. This CDR3 is CASSPAPGVINSPLHF. Written as DNA, the CDR3 is TGTGCCAGCTCACCGGCCCCCGGGGTCATTAATTCACCCCTCCACTTT.